This entry is about one TCR beta chain. Its matching antigen is unknown. This entry is derived from a study of long-term antiretroviral therapy in people with HIV. Findings of the study overall: Drawn between about 2004 and 2018, the blood was possibly obtained under older ART regimens.

Survey-level resolution applied to immunoSEQ assay v3.0. The method was immunoSEQ multiplex PCR; TCRdb's version includes in-frame clones alone and lacks a portion of them. The table has 35,000 to 40,000 clones, 75% to 90% seen once. The samples, holding about 0.95-11 million cryopreserved PBMC, were thawed before DNA extraction was carried out. This TCR came from a man aged 18 to 29 with HIV. The source material was unsorted PBMCs, sampled 1.5 years after starting antiretroviral therapy.

The CDR3 loop is CASSLGEDEQFF. The CDR3 nucleotides are TGTGCCAGCAGCTTAGGTGAGGATGAGCAGTTCTTC. This sequence joins TRBV11-3 and TRBJ2-1; D remains unclear. Between the trimmed V and J ends, which lost 1 base and 8 bases, there was a span of 6 bases. Germline assignment: CDR1 SGHNT and CDR2 YENEEA. The CDR3 has 12 amino acids.